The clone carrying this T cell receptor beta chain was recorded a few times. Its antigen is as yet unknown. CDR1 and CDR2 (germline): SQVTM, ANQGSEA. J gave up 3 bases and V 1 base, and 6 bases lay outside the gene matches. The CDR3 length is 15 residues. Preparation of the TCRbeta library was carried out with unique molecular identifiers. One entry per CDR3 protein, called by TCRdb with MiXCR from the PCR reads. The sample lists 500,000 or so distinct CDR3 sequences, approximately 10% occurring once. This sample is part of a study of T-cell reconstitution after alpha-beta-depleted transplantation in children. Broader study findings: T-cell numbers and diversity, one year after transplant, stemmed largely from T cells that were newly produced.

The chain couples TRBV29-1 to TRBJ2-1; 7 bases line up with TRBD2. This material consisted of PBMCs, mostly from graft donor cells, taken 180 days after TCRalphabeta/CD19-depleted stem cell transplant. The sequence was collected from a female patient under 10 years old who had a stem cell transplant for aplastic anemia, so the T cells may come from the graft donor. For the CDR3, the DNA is TGCAGCGTTGAAGTTGGGACTACCATCTACAATGAGCAGTTCTTC. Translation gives CSVEVGTTIYNEQFF.